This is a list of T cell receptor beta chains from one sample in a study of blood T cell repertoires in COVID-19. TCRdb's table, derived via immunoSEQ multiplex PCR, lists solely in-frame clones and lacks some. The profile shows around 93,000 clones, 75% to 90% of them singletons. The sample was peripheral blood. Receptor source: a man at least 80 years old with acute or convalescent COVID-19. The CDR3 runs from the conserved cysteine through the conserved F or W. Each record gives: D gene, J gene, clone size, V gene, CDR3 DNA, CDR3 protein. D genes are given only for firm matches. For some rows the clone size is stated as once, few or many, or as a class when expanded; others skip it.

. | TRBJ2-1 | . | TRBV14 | TGTGCCAGCAGCCAAGAAACTTCCTACAATGAGCAGTTCTTC | CASSQETSYNEQFF
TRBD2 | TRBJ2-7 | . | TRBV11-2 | TGTGCCAGCAGCGGAACCGGGACTATTTACGAGCAGTACTTC | CASSGTGTIYEQYF
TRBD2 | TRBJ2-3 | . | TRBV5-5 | TGTGCCAGCAGCTTATCCCGCGGGGGAAGCACAGATACGCAGTATTTT | CASSLSRGGSTDTQYF
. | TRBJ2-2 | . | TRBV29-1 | TGCAGCGTTGGGCACCAAGAAAACACCGGGGAGCTGTTTTTT | CSVGHQENTGELFF
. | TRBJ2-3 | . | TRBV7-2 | TGTGCCAGCAGCTTAGGTCGGGGCGGGGTCACAGATACGCAGTATTTT | CASSLGRGGVTDTQYF
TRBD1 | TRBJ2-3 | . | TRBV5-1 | TGCGCCAGCAGCTCATCCGGGACAGGGGCGTGGGATACGCAGTATTTT | CASSSSGTGAWDTQYF
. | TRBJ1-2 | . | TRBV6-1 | TGTGCCAGCAGTGATCCAGGAGGCTATGGCTACACCTTC | CASSDPGGYGYTF
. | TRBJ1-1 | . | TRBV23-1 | TGCGCCAGCAGTCAATCGCTACGTACAGGGACGACTGTTCTATCGGCTTTCTTT | CASSQSLRTGTTVLSAFF
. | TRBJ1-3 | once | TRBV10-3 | TGTGCCATCTCCCCCCGGGTACTCTCTGGAAACACCATATATTTT | CAISPRVLSGNTIYF
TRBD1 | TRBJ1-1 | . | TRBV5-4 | TGTGCCAGCAGCAGGGGGCGGGTGAACACTGAAGCTTTCTTT | CASSRGRVNTEAFF
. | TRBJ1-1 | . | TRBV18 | TGTGCCAGCTCACCAGGGCTCACTGAAGCTTTCTTT | CASSPGLTEAFF
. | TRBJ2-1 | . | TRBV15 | TGTGCCACGCAAACCAGGGGCAATGAGCAGTTCTTC | CATQTRGNEQFF
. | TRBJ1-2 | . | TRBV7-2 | TGTGCCAGCAGCTCTTCGACAGGACGAGGCTACACCTTC | CASSSSTGRGYTF
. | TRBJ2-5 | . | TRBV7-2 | TGTGCCAGCAGCTTGGACAGTTTCCAAGAGACCCAGTACTTC | CASSLDSFQETQYF
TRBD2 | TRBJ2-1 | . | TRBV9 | TGTGCCAGCAGCGTTAGACTCGGGGGGAATAATGAGCAGTTCTTC | CASSVRLGGNNEQFF
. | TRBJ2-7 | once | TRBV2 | TGTGCCAGCAGGGGGGCTGGGCCCTACGAGCAGTACTTC | CASRGAGPYEQYF
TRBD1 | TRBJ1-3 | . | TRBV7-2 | TGTGCCAGCAGCTCTACAGGGGGAGGAAACACCATATATTTT | CASSSTGGGNTIYF
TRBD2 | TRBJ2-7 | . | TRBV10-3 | TGTGCCACCCAACTAGCGGGAGAGGCTTACGAGCAGTACTTC | CATQLAGEAYEQYF
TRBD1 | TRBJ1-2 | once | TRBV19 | TGTGCCAGTAGTTCTCTCGGGACAGGTAGCTTTAACTATGGCTACACCTTC | CASSSLGTGSFNYGYTF
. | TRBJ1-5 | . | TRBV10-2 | TGCGCCAGCAGTGGACAGGTGGATCAGCCCCAGCATTTT | CASSGQVDQPQHF
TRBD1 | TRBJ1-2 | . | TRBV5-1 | TGCGCCAGCAGCGCCGGGACAGGGCGCCGCTATGGCTACACCTTC | CASSAGTGRRYGYTF
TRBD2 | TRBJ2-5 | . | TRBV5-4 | TGTGCCAGCAGCTCCAAAGGACTAGCGAAAGAGACCCAGTACTTC | CASSSKGLAKETQYF
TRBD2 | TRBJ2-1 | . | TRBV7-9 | TGTGCCAGCAGCTTAAATCCGGGACTAGCGGGATTCTCCTACAATGAGCAGTTCTTC | CASSLNPGLAGFSYNEQFF
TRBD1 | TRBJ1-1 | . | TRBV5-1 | TGCGCCAGCAGCCCAGGGACAGGGAGGGTCACTGAAGCTTTCTTT | CASSPGTGRVTEAFF
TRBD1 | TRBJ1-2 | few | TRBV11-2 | TGTGCCAGCAGCTTCTGGACAGGATGGAACTATGGCTACACCTTC | CASSFWTGWNYGYTF
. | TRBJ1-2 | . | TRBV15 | TGTGCCACCAGCAGAGATGGCAGGGCGGACGGCTACACCTTC | CATSRDGRADGYTF
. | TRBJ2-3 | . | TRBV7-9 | TGTGCCAGCAGCTTAGATCGAGGATACACAGATACGCAGTATTTT | CASSLDRGYTDTQYF
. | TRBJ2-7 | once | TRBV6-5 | TGTGCCAGCAGGAGCCGGGGGGCCAGAACTAACGAGCAGTACTTC | CASRSRGARTNEQYF
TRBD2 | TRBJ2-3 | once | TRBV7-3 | TGTGCCAGCAGCCGGCAGCGGGGGGACACAGATACGCAGTATTTT | CASSRQRGDTDTQYF
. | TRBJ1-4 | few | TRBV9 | TGTGCCAGCAGCAACCGGGAGGAGGGAACTAATGAAAAACTGTTTTTT | CASSNREEGTNEKLFF
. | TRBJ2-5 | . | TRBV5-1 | TGCGCCAGCAGCCCAGCGGGGACACAAGAGACCCAGTACTTC | CASSPAGTQETQYF
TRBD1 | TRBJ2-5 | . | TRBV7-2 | TGTGCCAGCAGTTCGGACAGGGCGAGAGAGACCCAGTACTTC | CASSSDRARETQYF
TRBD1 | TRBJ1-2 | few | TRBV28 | TGTGCCAGCAGTTTTCCGGGACAGGGGGCGCGGGCCTATGGCTACACCTTC | CASSFPGQGARAYGYTF
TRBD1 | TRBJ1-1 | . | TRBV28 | TGTGCCAGCAGTCCTCAGACAGGGGGTTCGAACACTGAAGCTTTCTTT | CASSPQTGGSNTEAFF
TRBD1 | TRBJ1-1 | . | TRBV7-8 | TGTGCCAGCAGCCACGACAGGGTGGGACTGAACACTGAAGCTTTCTTT | CASSHDRVGLNTEAFF
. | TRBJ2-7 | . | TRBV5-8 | TGTGCCAGCAGCCAAGAGACAGGACCCCTGCACTTC | CASSQETGPLHF
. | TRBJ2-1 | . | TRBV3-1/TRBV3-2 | TGTGCCAGCAGCCAAGGCGCGCCGAGCTCCTACAATGAGCAGTTCTTC | CASSQGAPSSYNEQFF
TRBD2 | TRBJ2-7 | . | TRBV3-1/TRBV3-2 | TGTGCCAGCAGCCCCCAGTTCGGCGGGAGGTTCTCCTACGAGCAGTACTTC | CASSPQFGGRFSYEQYF
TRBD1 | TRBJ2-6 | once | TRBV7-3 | TGTGCCAGCAGCCGCGAATCGGGACAGGGGGCAGGTGGGGCCAACGTCCTGACTTTC | CASSRESGQGAGGANVLTF
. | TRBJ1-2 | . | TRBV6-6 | TGTGCCAGCAGCCTTTCGACAGCCTCAAACTATGGCTACACCTTC | CASSLSTASNYGYTF
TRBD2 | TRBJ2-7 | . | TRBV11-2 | TGTGCCAGCAGCTTAGTCGAGACTAGCGGGGTCGAGCAGTACTTC | CASSLVETSGVEQYF
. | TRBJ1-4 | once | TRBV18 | TGTGCCAGCTCACCGGAACAGGCGGGAGAAAAACTGTTTTTT | CASSPEQAGEKLFF
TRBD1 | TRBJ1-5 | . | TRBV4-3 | TGCGCCAGCAGACAGACAGGGGATAGCAATCAGCCCCAGCATTTT | CASRQTGDSNQPQHF
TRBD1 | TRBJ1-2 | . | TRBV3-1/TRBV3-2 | TGTGCCAGCAGCCCGGGGACAGGGATTGCCTATGGCTACACCTTC | CASSPGTGIAYGYTF